This record looks at one T cell receptor (beta chain) sequence and its context. Its antigen is still unknown. Sequenced by immunoSEQ multiplex PCR; TCRdb stores in-frame clones only, minus some. The data show around 50,000 clones, roughly 90% seen once. The data were taken from a study of Tregs in tolerant kidney transplant recipients. The study, taken as a whole, reports: The most relevant donor-specific Treg TCRbeta repertoire apparently came from expansion with activated donor B cells.

Mixed chimerism was transient after nonmyeloablative marrow transplants from related graft donors. This clonotype was sampled from a human patient who received a combined kidney and bone marrow transplant. The T cells may come from the graft donor. The material was CD8+ T cells from blood (PBMCs), obtained 12 months after the transplant.

The CDR3 sequence: CASSKRLGSTDTQYF. The DNA of the CDR3 is TGTGCCAGCAGTAAACGACTAGGATCCACAGATACGCAGTATTTT. This chain joins TRBV4-2 and TRBJ2-3, with TRBD2 as a possible D gene (6 bases). Germline loops: CDR1 LGHNA, CDR2 YNFKEQ. V lost 6 bases and J lost 2, with 15 bases in between. This CDR3 contains 15 residues.